This T cell receptor beta chain emerged from a study of T cells in Graves' hyperthyroidism and ophthalmopathy. TCR beta CDR3 regions were amplified from RNA transcripts. The HTBI primer set drove a first-round RT-PCR of the TCR CDR3. Each CDR3 protein is one row after TCRdb ran MiXCR on the multiplex PCR reads. The sample lists fewer than 650,000 distinct CDR3 sequences, approximately 49% seen once, with 44% in the top ten. Germline V gene sequence: CDR1 SGHTA, CDR2 FQGNSA. V was trimmed by 3 bases and J by 4 bases, leaving 7 bases between them. The CDR3 extends over 14 amino acids. The source of this sequence is an adult woman with Graves' disease, either hyperthyroidism or ophthalmopathy (not recorded which). The sequencing input was peripheral blood or thyroid tissue (not recorded which). This chain uses TRBV7-2 with TRBJ1-6; D gene ambiguous. The CDR3 region is CASSFGEYNSPLHF. The CDR3 DNA sequence: TGTGCCAGCAGCTTCGGGGAATATAATTCACCCCTCCACTTT.